This T cell receptor (beta chain) was identified in a study of T cell clones after liver transplantation. The sample holds one count of this clone. The assay was immunoSEQ multiplex PCR, and TCRdb's table has in-frame clones only and misses some. This sample carries some 120,000 clones, roughly nine tenths of them seen once, and the ten largest clones take approximately 0.88%. The germline V gene encodes CDR1 SNHLY and CDR2 FYNNEI. V lost 7 bases, J lost 0 bases, and 10 bases lay in between. CDR3 length: 14 residues. Source: CD4+ T cells from blood, taken 12 months after liver transplant. The chain combines TRBV2 with TRBJ1-5, with D maybe TRBD1 (5 bases). This receptor was taken from a human patient who received a liver transplant. Part of the T cell pool may stem from the graft donor. The CDR3 bases are TGTGCCAGCACCAGCGGGACTAGCAATCAGCCCCAGCATTTT. Amino acids: CASTSGTSNQPQHF.